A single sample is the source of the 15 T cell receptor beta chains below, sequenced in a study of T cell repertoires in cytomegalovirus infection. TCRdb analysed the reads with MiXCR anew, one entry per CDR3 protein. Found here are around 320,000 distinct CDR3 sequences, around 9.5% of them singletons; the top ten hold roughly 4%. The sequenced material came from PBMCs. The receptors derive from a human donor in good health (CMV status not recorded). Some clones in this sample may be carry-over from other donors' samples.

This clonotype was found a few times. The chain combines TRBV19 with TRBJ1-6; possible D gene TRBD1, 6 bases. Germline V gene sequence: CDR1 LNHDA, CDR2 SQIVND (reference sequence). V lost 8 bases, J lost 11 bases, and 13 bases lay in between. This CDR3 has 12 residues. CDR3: CASGPRGTPLHF. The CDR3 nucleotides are TGTGCCAGTGGCCCCAGGGGCACACCCCTCCACTTT.

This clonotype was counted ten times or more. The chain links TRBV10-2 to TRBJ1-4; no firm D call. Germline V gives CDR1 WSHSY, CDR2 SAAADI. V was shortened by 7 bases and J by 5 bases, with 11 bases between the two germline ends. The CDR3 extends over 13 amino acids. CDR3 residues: CASTDSPNEKLFF. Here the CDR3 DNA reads TGCGCCAGCACCGACTCTCCAAATGAAAAACTGTTTTTT.

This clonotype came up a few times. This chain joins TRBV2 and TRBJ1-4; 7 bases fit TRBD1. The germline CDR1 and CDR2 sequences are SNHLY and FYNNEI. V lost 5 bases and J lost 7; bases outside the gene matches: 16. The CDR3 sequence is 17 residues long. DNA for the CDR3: TGTGCCAGCAGTATTCGGACAGGACGATCAACAAGTGAAAAACTGTTTTTT. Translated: CASSIRTGRSTSEKLFF. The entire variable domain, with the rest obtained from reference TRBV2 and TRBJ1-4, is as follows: EPEVTQTPSHQVTQMGQEVILRCVPISNHLYFYWYRQILGQKVEFLVSFYNNEISEKSEIFDDQFSVERPDGSNFTLKIRSTKLEDSAMYFCASSIRTGRSTSEKLFFGSGTQLSVL.

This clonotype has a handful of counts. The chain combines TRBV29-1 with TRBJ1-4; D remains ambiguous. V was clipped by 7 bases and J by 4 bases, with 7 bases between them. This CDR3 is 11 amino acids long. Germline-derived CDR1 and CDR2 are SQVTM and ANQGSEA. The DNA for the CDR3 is TGCAGCGCCTTAAATAATGAAAAACTGTTTTTT. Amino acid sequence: CSALNNEKLFF.

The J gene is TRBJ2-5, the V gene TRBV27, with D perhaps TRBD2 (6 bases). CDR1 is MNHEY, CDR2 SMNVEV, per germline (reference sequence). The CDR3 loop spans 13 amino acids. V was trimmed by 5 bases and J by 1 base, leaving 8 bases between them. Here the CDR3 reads CASSKRAQETQYF. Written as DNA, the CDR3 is TGTGCCAGCAGTAAGCGGGCCCAAGAGACCCAGTACTTC.

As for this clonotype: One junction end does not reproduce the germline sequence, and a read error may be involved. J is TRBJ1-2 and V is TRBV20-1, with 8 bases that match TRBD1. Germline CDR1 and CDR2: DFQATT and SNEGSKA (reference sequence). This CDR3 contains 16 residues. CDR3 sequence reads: CSVRIPWTGPNYGYTF. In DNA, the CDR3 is TGCAGTGTTAGAATCCCTTGGACAGGGCCTAACTATGGCTACACCTTC.

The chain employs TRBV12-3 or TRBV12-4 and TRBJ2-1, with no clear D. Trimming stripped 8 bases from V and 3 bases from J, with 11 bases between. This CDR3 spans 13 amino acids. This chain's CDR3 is CASSLRVYNEQFF. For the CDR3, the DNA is TGTGCCAGCTCCCTTCGGGTCTACAATGAGCAGTTCTTC.

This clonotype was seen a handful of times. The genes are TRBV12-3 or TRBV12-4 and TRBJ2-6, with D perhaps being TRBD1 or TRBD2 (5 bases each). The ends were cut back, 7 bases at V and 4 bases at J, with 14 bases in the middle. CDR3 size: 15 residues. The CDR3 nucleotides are TGTGCCAGCACCCAGAGGGGACCCGGGGCCAACGTCCTGACTTTC. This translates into CASTQRGPGANVLTF.

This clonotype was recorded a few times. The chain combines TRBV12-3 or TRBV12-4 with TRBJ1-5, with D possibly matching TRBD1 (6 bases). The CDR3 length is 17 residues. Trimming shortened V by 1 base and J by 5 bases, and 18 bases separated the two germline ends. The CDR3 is CASSLGRGGAPHQPQHF. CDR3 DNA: TGTGCCAGCAGTTTAGGCCGGGGGGGGGCACCCCATCAGCCCCAGCATTTT.

CDR3 nucleotides: TGTGCCAGTAGTAGTCGGGAGGTATACAATGAGCAGTTCTTC. Translation: CASSSREVYNEQFF. The V gene is TRBV19, the J gene TRBJ2-1, with 7 bases identical to TRBD2. Trimming cost V 4 bases and J 4 bases; bases outside gene matches: 4. Germline V gene lookup returns CDR1 LNHDA and CDR2 SQIVND (reference sequence). The length of the CDR3 is 14 residues.

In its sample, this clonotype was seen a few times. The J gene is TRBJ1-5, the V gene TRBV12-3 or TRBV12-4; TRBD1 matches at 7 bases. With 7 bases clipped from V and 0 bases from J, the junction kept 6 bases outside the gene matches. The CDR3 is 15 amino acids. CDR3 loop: CASKPRGYSNQPQHF. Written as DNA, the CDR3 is TGTGCCAGCAAACCCAGGGGGTATAGCAATCAGCCCCAGCATTTT.

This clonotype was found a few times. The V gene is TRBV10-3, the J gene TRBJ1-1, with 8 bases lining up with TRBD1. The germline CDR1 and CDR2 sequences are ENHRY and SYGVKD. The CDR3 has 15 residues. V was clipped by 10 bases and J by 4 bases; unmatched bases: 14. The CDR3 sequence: CATITTGQGGTEAFF. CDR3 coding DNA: TGTGCCACAATCACCACCGGACAGGGCGGCACTGAAGCTTTCTTT.

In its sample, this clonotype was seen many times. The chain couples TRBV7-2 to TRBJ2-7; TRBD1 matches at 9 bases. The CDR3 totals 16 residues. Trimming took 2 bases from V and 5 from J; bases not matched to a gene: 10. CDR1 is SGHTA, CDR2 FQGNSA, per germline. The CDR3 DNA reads TGTGCCAGCAGCTTATACTGGGACAGGGCACTGGACGAGCAGTACTTC. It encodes CASSLYWDRALDEQYF.

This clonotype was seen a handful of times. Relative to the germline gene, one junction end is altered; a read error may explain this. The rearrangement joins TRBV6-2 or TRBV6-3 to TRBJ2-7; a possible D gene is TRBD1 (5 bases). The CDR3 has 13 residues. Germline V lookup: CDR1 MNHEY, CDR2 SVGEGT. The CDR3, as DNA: TGTGCCAGCACTTACCCTGGCACAGGAGAGCAGTACTTC. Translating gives CASTYPGTGEQYF.

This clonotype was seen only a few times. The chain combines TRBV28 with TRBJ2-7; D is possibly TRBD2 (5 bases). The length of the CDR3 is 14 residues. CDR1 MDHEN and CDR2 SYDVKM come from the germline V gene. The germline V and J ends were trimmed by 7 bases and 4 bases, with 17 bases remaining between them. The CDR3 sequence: CASTKGGGLYEQYF. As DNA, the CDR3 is TGTGCCAGCACTAAAGGAGGTGGCCTGTACGAGCAGTACTTC.